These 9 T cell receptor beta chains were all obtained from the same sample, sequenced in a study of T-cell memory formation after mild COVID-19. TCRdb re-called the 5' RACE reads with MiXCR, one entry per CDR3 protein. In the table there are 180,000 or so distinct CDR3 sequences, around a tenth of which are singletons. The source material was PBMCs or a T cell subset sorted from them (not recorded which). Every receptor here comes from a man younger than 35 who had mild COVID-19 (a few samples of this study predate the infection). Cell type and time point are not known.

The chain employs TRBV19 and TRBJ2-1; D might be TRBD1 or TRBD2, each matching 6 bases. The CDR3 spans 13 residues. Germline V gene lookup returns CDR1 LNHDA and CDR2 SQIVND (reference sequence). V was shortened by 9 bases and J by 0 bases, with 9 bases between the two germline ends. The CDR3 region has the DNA TGTGCCAGGGGGGGCATCTCCTACAATGAGCAGTTCTTC. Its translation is CARGGISYNEQFF.

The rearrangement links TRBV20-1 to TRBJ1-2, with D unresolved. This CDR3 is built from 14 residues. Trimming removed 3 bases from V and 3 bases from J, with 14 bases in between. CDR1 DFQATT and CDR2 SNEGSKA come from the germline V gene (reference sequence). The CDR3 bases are TGCAGTGCTAGTGTACTTGCAACGGACTATGGCTACACCTTC. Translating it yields CSASVLATDYGYTF.

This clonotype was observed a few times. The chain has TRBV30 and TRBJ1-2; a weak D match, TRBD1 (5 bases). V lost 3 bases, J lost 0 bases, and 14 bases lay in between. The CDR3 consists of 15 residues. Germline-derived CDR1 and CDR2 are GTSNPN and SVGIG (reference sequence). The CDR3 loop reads CAWSAPGGANYGYTF. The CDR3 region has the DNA TGTGCCTGGAGCGCCCCGGGGGGAGCTAACTATGGCTACACCTTC.

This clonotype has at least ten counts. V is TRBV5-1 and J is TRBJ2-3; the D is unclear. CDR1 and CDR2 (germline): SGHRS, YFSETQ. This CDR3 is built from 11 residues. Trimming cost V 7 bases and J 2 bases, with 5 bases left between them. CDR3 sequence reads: CASSNTDTQYF. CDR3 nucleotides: TGCGCCAGCTCAAACACAGATACGCAGTATTTT.

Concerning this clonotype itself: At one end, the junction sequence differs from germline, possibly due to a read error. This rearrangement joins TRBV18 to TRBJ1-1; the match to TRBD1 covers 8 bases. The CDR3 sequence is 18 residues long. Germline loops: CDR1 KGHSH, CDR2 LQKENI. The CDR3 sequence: CASSPRSSGGSVLGEAFF. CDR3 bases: TGTGCCAGTTCACCACGGAGCTCAGGGGGCTCGGTTTTAGGTGAAGCTTTCTTT.

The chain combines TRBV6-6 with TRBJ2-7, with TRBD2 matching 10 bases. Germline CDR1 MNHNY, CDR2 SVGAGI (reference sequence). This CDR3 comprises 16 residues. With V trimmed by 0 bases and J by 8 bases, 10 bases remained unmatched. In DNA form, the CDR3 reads TGTGCCAGCAGTTACTCACCAGCGGGGGGGAGTATGAAGCAGTACTTC. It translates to CASSYSPAGGSMKQYF.

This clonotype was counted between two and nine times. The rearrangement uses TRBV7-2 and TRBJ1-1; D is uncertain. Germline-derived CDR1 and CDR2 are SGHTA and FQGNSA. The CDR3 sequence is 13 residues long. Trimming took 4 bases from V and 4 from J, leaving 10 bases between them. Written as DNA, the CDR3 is TGTGCCAGCAGCTCGCAAGTGGGCACTGAAGCTTTCTTT. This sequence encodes CASSSQVGTEAFF.

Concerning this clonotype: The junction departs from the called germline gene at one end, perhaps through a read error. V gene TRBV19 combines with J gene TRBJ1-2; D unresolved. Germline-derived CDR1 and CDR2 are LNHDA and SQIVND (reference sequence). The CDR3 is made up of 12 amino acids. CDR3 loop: CASSVDNYGYTF. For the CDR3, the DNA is TGTGCCAGTAGTGTAGACAACTATGGCTACACCTTC.

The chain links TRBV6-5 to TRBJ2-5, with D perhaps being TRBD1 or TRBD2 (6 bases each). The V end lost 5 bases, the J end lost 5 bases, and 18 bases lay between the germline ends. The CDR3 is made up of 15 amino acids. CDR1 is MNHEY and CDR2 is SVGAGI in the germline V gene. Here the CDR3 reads CASSNNGGLEETQYF. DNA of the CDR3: TGTGCCAGCAGTAACAATGGGGGGCTCGAGGAGACCCAGTACTTC.